This record looks at one T cell receptor beta chain sequence and its context. This entry is derived from a study of OX40 agonist ivuxolimab in advanced cancers. For the study at large: Patients received the agonistic anti-OX40 (CD134) antibody ivuxolimab. Three patients showed partial responses: one hepatocellular carcinoma and two cutaneous melanoma cases.

Clones were sequenced by immunoSEQ multiplex PCR, and TCRdb holds only the in-frame ones, with some missing. The table includes 92,000 or so clones, less than 85% detected once. The sample consisted of CD4+ or CD8+ T cells sorted from blood, taken in a trial of the OX40 agonist ivuxolimab. The receptor comes from an adult with an advanced solid tumor such as melanoma, head and neck, liver or kidney cancer.

DNA of the CDR3: TGCGCCAGCAGCCCGGACTTAGGGCCCGAGCAGTACTTC. As protein: CASSPDLGPEQYF. This chain uses TRBV5-1 with TRBJ2-7; D may be TRBD2 (5 bases). Per germline, CDR1 SGHRS and CDR2 YFSETQ. V lost 4 bases to trimming and J lost 6 bases, with 14 bases between them. CDR3 length equals 13 residues.